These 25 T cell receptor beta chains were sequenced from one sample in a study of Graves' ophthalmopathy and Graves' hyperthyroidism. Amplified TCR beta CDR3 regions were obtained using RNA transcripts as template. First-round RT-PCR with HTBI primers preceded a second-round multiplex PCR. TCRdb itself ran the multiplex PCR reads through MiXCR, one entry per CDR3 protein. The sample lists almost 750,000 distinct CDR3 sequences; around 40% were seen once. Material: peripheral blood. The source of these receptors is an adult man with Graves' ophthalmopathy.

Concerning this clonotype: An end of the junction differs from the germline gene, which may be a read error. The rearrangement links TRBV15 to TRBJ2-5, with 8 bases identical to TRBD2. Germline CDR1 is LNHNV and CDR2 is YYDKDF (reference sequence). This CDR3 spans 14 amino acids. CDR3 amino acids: CAASSGRGQETQYF. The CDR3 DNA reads TGTGCCGCCAGCTCCGGGAGGGGGCAAGAGACCCAGTACTTC.

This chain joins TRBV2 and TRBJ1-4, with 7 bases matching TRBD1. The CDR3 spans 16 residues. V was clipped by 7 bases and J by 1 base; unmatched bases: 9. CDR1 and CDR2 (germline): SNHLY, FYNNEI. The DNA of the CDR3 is TGTGCCAGCACCAGAAGACAGGGTGAAACTAATGAAAAACTGTTTTTT. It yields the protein CASTRRQGETNEKLFF.

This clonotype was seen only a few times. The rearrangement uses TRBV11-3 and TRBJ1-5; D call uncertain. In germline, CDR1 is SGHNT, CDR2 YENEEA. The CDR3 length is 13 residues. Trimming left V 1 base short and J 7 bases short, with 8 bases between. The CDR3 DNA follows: TGTGCCAGCAGCTTAGCGGTACGGCAGCCCCAGCATTTT. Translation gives CASSLAVRQPQHF.

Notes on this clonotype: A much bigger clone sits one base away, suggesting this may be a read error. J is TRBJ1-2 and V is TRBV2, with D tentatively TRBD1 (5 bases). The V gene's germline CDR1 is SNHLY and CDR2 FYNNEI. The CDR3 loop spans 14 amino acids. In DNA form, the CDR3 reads TGTGCCGGCAGTTCCAGGGCGATAGACTATGGCTACACCTTC. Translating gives CAGSSRAIDYGYTF.

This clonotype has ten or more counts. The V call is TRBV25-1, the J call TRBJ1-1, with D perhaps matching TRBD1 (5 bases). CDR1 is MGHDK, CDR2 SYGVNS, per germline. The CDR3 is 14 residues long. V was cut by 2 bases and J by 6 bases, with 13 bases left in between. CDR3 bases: TGTGCCAGCAGTGAACGGGGCTTGTTCTCTGAAGCTTTCTTT. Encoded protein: CASSERGLFSEAFF.

Written as DNA, the CDR3 is TGTGCCAGCAGTGAAAACCGGGACACGGGATCTGGGGAGCTGTTTTTT. Encoded protein: CASSENRDTGSGELFF. The chain carries TRBV25-1 and TRBJ2-2; TRBD1 is a possible D gene (6 bases). The V gene lost 2 bases and the J gene lost 8 bases, with 18 bases spanning the gap. Looked up from germline, CDR1 is MGHDK and CDR2 is SYGVNS. CDR3 length: 16 amino acids.

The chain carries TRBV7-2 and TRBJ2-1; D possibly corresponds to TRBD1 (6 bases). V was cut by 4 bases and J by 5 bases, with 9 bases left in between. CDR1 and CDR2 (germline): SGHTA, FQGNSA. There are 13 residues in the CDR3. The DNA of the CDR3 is TGTGCCAGCAGCTCAACAGGGAACAATGAGCAGTTCTTC. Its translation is CASSSTGNNEQFF.

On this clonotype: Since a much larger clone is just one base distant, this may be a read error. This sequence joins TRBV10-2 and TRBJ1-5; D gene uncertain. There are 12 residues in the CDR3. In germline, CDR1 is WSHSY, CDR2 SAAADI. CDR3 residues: CASSEWGQPRHF. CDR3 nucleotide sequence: TGCGCCAGCAGTGAGTGGGGTCAGCCCCGGCATTTT.

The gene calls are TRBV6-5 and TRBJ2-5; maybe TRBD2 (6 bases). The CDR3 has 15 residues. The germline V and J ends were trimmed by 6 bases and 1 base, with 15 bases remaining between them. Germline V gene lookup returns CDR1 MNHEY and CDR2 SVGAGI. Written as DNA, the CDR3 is TGTGCCAGCAGCCACATTAGGAGGGTCCAAGAGACCCAGTACTTC. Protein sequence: CASSHIRRVQETQYF.

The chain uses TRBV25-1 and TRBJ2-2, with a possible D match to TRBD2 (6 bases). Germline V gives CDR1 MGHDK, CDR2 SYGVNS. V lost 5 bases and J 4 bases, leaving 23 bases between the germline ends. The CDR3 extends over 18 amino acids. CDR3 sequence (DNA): TGTGCCAGCAGTAGCGCGTGGGGCGCGGGATGGGCCACCGGGGAGCTGTTTTTT. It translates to CASSSAWGAGWATGELFF.

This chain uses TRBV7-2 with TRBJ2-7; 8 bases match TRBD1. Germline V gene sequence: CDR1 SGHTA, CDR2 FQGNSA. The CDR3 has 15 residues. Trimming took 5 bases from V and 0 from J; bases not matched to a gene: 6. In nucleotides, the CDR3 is TGTGCCAGCAGCCACGGGACAGGAGACTCCTACGAGCAGTACTTC. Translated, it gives CASSHGTGDSYEQYF. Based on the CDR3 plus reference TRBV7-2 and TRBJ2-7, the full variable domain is GAGVSQSPSNKVTEKGKDVELRCDPISGHTALYWYRQSLGQGLEFLIYFQGNSAPDKSGLPSDRFSAERTGGSVSTLTIQRTQQEDSAVYLCASSHGTGDSYEQYFGPGTRLTVT.

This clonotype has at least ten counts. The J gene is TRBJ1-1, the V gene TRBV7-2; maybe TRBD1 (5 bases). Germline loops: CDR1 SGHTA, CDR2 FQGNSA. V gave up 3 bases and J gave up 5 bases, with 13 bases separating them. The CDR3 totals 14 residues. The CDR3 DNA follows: TGTGCCAGCAGCTTTGGGGGGGGAGCGACTGAAGCTTTCTTT. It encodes CASSFGGGATEAFF.

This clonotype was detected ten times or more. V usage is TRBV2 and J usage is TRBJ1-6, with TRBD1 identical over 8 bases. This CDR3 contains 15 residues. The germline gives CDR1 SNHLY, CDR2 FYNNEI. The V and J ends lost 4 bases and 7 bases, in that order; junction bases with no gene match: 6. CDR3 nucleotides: TGTGCCAGCAGTGCCAGACAGGGGAACAATTCACCCCTCCACTTT. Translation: CASSARQGNNSPLHF.

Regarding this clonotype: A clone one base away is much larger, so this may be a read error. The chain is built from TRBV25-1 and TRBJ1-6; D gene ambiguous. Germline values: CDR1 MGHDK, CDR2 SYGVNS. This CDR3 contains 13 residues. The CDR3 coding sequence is TGTGTCAGCAGCCAAACGCGGAATTCACCCCTCCACTTT. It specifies CVSSQTRNSPLHF.

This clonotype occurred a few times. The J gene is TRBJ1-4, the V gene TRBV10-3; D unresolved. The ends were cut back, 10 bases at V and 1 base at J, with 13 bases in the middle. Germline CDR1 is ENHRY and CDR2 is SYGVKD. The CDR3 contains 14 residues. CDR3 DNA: TGTGCCAGCAGCGGGCGGGGAACTAATGAAAAACTGTTTTTT. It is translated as CASSGRGTNEKLFF.

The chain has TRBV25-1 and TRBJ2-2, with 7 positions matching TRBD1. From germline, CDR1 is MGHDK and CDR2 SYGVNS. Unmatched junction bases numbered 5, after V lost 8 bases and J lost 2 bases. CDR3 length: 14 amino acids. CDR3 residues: CASWGQLNTGELFF. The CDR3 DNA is TGTGCCAGCTGGGGACAGTTAAACACCGGGGAGCTGTTTTTT.

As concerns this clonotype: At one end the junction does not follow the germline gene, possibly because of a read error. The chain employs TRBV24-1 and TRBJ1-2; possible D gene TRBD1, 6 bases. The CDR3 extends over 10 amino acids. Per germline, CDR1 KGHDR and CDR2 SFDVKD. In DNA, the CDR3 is TGTGCCACCAGCTACGGACAGCTACCCTTC. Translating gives CATSYGQLPF.

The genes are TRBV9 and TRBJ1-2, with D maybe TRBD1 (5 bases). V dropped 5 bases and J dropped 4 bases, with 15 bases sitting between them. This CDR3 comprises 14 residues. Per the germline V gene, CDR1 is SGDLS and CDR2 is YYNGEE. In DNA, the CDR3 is TGTGCCAGCAGTTTTCAGGGCCAGTTCTATGGCTACACCTTC. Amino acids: CASSFQGQFYGYTF.

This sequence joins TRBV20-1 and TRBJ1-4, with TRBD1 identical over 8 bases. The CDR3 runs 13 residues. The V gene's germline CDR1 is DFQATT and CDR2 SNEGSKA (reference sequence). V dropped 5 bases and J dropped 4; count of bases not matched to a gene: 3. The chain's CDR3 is CSARDRYNEKLFF. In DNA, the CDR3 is TGCAGTGCTCGGGACAGGTATAATGAAAAACTGTTTTTT.

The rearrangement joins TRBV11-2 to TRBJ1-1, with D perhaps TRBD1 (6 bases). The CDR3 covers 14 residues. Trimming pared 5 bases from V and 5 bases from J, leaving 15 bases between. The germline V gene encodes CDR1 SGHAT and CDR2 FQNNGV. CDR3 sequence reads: CASSVGHTGTEAFF. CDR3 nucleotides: TGTGCCAGCAGCGTAGGTCACACAGGGACTGAAGCTTTCTTT.

This CDR3 is CASSYRDATGELFF. The CDR3 DNA reads as TGTGCCAGCAGTTACAGGGATGCCACCGGGGAGCTGTTTTTT. V gene TRBV7-9 combines with J gene TRBJ2-2; maybe TRBD1 (6 bases). The CDR3 covers 14 residues. Germline CDR1 is SEHNR and CDR2 is FQNEAQ (reference sequence). V lost 6 bases, J lost 4 bases, and 12 bases lay in between.

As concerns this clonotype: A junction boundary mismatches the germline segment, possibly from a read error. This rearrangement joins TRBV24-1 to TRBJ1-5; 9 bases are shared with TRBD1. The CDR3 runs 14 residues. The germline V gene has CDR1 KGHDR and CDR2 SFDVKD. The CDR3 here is CASSSGQGLGPQHF. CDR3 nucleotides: TGTGCCAGCAGTTCGGGACAGGGATTAGGGCCCCAGCATTTT.

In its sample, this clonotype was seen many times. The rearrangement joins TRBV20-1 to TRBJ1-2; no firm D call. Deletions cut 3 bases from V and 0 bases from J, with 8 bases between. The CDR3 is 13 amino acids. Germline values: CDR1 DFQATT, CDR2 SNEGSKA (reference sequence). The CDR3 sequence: CSASLGANYGYTF. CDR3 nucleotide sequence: TGCAGTGCTAGTTTGGGTGCTAACTATGGCTACACCTTC.

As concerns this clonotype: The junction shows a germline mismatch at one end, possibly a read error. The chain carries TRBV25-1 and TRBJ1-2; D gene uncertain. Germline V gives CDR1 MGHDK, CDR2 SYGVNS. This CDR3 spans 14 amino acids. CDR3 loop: CVSSEFFQNYGHTF. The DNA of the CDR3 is TGTGTCAGCAGTGAATTTTTTCAGAACTATGGCCACACCTTC.

The CDR3 spells CASGRTGGFQPQHF. As DNA, the CDR3 is TGTGCCAGCGGGAGGACAGGGGGTTTCCAGCCCCAGCATTTT. This chain links TRBV6-5 with TRBJ1-5, with 10 bases that match TRBD1. Per germline, CDR1 MNHEY and CDR2 SVGAGI. Trimming removed 8 bases from V and 7 bases from J; junction bases left unmatched: 8. The CDR3 runs to 14 residues.